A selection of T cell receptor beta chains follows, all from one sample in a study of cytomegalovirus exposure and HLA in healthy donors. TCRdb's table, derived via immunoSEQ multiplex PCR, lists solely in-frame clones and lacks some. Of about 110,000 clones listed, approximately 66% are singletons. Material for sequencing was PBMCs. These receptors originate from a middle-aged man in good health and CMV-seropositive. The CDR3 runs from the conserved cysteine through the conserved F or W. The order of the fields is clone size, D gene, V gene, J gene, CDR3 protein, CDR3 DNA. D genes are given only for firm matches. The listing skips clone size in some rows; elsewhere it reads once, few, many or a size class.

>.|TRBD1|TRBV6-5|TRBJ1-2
CASSYQARGWYGYTF
TGTGCCAGCAGTTACCAAGCCAGGGGGTGGTATGGCTACACCTTC
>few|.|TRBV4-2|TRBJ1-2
CASSQKARVDKGYGYTF
TGTGCCAGCAGCCAAAAAGCCCGGGTGGACAAAGGCTATGGCTACACCTTC
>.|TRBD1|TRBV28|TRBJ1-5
CASRWGQGSNQPQHF
TGTGCCAGCAGATGGGGACAGGGAAGCAATCAGCCCCAGCATTTT
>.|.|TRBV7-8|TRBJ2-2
CASSPDMAGELFF
TGTGCCAGCAGCCCAGACATGGCCGGGGAGCTGTTTTTT
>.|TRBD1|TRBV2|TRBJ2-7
CASKRTGQGAHEQYF
TGTGCCAGCAAAAGGACCGGACAGGGGGCCCACGAGCAGTACTTC
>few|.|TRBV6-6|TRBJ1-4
CASRDRQNEKLFF
TGTGCCAGCAGGGACAGACAAAATGAAAAACTGTTTTTT
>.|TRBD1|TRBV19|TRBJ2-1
CASSFRTGSSYNEQFF
TGTGCCAGTAGTTTCCGGACAGGGAGCTCCTACAATGAGCAGTTCTTC
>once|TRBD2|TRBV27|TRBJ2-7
CASSLVRGDEQYF
TGTGCCAGCAGTTTAGTGCGGGGGGACGAGCAGTACTTC
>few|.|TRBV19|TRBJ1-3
CASSATGYGNTIYF
TGTGCCAGTAGTGCAACAGGGTACGGAAACACCATATATTTT
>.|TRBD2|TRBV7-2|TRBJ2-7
CASSPEAALAGLYEQYF
TGTGCCAGCAGCCCCGAGGCCGCCCTAGCGGGACTCTACGAGCAGTACTTC
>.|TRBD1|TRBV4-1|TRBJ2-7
CASSTASGQGAYEQYF
TGCGCCAGCAGCACCGCCTCGGGACAGGGGGCCTACGAGCAGTACTTC
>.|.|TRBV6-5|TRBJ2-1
CASSYRTTVEDEQFF
TGTGCCAGCAGTTACCGGACTACCGTGGAGGATGAGCAGTTCTTC
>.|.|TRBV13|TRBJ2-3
CASSSERKPQYF
TGTGCCAGCAGCTCCGAGCGTAAGCCGCAGTATTTT
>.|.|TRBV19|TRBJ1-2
CASSPDGVANYGYTF
TGTGCCAGTAGCCCCGACGGGGTTGCGAACTATGGCTACACCTTC
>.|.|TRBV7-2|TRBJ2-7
CASSPSAGTYEQYF
TGTGCCAGCAGCCCCAGTGCAGGGACCTACGAGCAGTACTTC
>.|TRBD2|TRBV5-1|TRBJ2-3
CASSLAQAGRTDTQYF
TGCGCCAGCAGCTTGGCCCAAGCGGGACGCACAGATACGCAGTATTTT
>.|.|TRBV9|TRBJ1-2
CASSVGIAASDGYTF
TGTGCCAGCAGCGTAGGTATAGCCGCCAGCGACGGCTACACCTTC
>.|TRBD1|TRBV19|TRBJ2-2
CASTPPGQRNTGELFF
TGTGCCAGTACACCCCCGGGACAGCGAAACACCGGGGAGCTGTTTTTT
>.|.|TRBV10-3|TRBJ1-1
CAISEGGMSTEAFF
TGTGCCATCAGTGAAGGGGGAATGAGCACTGAAGCTTTCTTT
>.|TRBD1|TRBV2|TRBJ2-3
CATQKDRGLDTQYF
TGTGCCACCCAGAAGGACAGGGGCCTGGATACGCAGTATTTT
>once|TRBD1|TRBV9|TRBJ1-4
CASSLQGAGEKLFF
TGTGCCAGCAGCCTACAGGGGGCGGGGGAAAAACTGTTTTTT
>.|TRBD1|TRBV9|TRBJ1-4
CASSPTTGGREKLFF
TGTGCCAGCAGCCCCACGACAGGGGGTAGGGAAAAACTGTTTTTT
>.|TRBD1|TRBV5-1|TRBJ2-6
CASSHDRGSASSGANVLTF
TGCGCCAGCAGCCATGACAGGGGAAGCGCGTCCTCTGGGGCCAACGTCCTGACTTTC
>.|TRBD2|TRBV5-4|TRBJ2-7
CASSAWTRAYEQYF
TGTGCCAGCAGCGCCTGGACTAGAGCCTACGAGCAGTACTTC
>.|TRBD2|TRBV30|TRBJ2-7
CAWGRDLGTEQYF
TGTGCCTGGGGGAGGGATCTAGGAACCGAGCAGTACTTC
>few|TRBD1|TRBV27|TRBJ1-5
CASSLSGQGRNQPQHF
TGTGCCAGCAGTTTATCGGGACAGGGGAGGAATCAGCCCCAGCATTTT
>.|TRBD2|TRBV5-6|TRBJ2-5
CASSFDLAAETQYF
TGTGCCAGCAGCTTTGACCTAGCGGCAGAGACCCAGTACTTC
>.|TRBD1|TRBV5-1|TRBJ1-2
CASSVTGKGYTF
TGCGCCAGCAGCGTGACAGGGAAAGGCTACACCTTC
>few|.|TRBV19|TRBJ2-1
CASSIGPSVVNEQFF
TGTGCCAGTAGTATAGGCCCCTCGGTTGTCAATGAGCAGTTCTTC
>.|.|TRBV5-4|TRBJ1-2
CASSLDGLYGYTF
TGTGCCAGCAGCTTGGACGGTCTATATGGCTACACCTTC
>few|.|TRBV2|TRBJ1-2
CASSEEGGNYGYTF
TGTGCCAGCAGTGAAGAGGGCGGGAACTATGGCTACACCTTC
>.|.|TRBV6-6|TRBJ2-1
CASSSDRNEQFF
TGTGCCAGCAGTTCCGACAGGAATGAGCAGTTCTTC
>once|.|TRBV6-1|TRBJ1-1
CASSEAGKGGTEAFF
TGTGCCAGCAGTGAAGCGGGAAAGGGAGGCACTGAAGCTTTCTTT
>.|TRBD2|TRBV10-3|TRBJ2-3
CAISESGLADSTDTQYF
TGTGCCATCAGTGAGTCGGGACTAGCGGATAGCACAGATACGCAGTATTTT
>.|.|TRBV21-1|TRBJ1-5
CASSRDIEGNQPQHF
TGTGCCAGCAGCAGGGACATTGAGGGCAATCAGCCCCAGCATTTT
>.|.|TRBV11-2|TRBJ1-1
CASSLSQVPFF
TGTGCCAGCAGCTTAAGTCAGGTTCCTTTCTTT
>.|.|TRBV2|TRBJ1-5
CASSKKKGFHQPQHF
TGTGCCAGCAGTAAGAAAAAGGGGTTCCATCAGCCCCAGCATTTT
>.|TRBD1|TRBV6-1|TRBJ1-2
CASSGPGTGGGGYTF
TGTGCCAGCAGCGGTCCCGGGACAGGGGGTGGTGGCTACACCTTC
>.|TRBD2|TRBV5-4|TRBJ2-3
CASSPGGGDTQYF
TGTGCCAGCAGCCCGGGCGGGGGAGATACGCAGTATTTT
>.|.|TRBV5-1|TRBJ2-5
CASSSWTGGETQYF
TGCGCCAGCAGCTCTTGGACAGGAGGGGAGACCCAGTACTTC
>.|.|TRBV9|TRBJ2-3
CASSVDYDGRDTQYF
TGTGCCAGCAGCGTAGACTACGACGGGAGAGATACGCAGTATTTT
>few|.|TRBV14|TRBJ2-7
CASSQDRGWEVPYEQYF
TGTGCCAGCAGCCAAGATCGGGGATGGGAGGTCCCCTACGAGCAGTACTTC
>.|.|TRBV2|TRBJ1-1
CASSEDPGYTEAFF
TGTGCCAGCAGTGAAGACCCGGGGTACACTGAAGCTTTCTTT
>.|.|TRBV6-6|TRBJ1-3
CASSPYPNGNTIYF
TGTGCCAGCAGTCCCTACCCGAACGGAAACACCATATATTTT
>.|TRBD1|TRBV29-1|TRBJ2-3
CSITGVKLDTQYF
TGCAGCATTACAGGGGTTAAGTTGGATACGCAGTATTTT
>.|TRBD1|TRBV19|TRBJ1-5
CASKADRGPDQPQHF
TGTGCCAGTAAGGCGGACAGGGGGCCCGATCAGCCCCAGCATTTT
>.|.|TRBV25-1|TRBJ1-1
CASRETEAFF
TGTGCCAGCAGAGAGACTGAAGCTTTCTTT
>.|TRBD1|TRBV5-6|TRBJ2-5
CATNRGSQTQYF
TGTGCCACGAACAGGGGAAGTCAGACCCAGTACTTC
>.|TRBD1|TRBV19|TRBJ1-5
CASSNRGHQPQHF
TGTGCCAGTAGTAACAGGGGCCATCAGCCCCAGCATTTT
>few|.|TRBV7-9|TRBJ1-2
CASSLGPGDGYTF
TGTGCCAGCAGCTTAGGCCCAGGGGACGGCTACACCTTC
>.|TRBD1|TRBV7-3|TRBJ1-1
CASSIQGQGTEAFF
TGTGCCAGCAGCATTCAGGGACAGGGGACTGAAGCTTTCTTT
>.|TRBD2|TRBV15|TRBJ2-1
CATSRETSGMNHEQFF
TGTGCCACCAGCAGAGAGACTAGCGGGATGAACCATGAGCAGTTCTTC
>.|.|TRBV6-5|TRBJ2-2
CASSYTQEGTGELLF
TGTGCCAGCAGTTACACCCAGGAGGGCACCGGGGAGCTGCTTTTT